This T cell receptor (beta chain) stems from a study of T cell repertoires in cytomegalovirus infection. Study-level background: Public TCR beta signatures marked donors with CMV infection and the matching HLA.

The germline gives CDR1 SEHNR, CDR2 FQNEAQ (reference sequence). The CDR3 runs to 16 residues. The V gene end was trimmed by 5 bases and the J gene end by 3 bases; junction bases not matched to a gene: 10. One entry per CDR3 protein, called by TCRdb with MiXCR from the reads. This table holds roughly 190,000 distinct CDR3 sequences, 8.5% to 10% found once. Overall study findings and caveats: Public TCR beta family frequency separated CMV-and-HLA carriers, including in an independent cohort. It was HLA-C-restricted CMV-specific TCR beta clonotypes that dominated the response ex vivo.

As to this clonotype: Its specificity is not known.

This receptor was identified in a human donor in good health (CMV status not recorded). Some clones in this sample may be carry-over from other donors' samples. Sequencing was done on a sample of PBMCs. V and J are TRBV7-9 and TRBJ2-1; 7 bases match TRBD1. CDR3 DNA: TGTGCCAGCAGCCTTGAAACAGGGGTTTTCTACAATGAGCAGTTCTTC. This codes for CASSLETGVFYNEQFF.